This entry is about one T cell receptor (beta chain). This sample is drawn from a study of blood T cell repertoires in COVID-19. Study background: Both acute and convalescent COVID-19 samples were obtained from the United States, Italy and Spain. T cells, B-cell-depleted T cells, or PBMCs provided the cDNA or gDNA that served as material.

Authors' methods: Estimates of nucleated cell counts were drawn from the amplification of reference gene primers. Repertoires were generated with immunoSEQ multiplex PCR, while TCRdb's copy carries only in-frame clones and drops some. V and J calls and clone size are as listed in that table; D and trimming were resolved from the DNA. The table records approximately 71,000 clones, just over 85% of them present only once. The CDR3 is 15 amino acids. The germline gives CDR1 SGDLS, CDR2 YYNGEE. V was trimmed by 2 bases and J by 2 bases, leaving 11 bases between them. The sequence was obtained from a human donor in a cohort sampled during active COVID-19. The material sequenced was peripheral blood. V and J are TRBV9 and TRBJ2-1; D may be TRBD2 (6 bases). The CDR3 spells CASSVASATYNEQFF. For the CDR3, the DNA is TGTGCCAGCAGCGTGGCTAGCGCAACCTACAATGAGCAGTTCTTC.